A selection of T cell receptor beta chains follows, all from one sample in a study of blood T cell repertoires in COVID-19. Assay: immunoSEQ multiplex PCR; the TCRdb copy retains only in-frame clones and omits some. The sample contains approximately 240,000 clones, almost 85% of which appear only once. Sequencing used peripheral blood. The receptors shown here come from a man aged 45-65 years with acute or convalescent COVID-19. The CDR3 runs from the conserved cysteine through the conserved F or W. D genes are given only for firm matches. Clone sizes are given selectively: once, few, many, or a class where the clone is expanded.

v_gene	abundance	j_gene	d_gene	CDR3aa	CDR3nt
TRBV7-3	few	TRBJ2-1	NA	CASSSRQSSYNEQFF	TGTGCCAGCAGCTCAAGACAGAGCTCCTACAATGAGCAGTTCTTC
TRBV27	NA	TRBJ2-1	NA	CASSSGANSYNEQFF	TGTGCCAGCAGTTCTGGGGCTAACTCCTACAATGAGCAGTTCTTC
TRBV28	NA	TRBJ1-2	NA	CASSLAGNYGYTF	TGTGCCAGCAGTTTGGCGGGTAACTATGGCTACACCTTC
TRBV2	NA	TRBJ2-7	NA	CASGESLLEQYF	TGTGCCAGTGGAGAATCCCTCCTCGAGCAGTACTTC
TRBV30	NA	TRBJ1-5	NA	CAWSVLFSQPQHF	TGTGCCTGGAGTGTACTTTTTAGTCAGCCCCAGCATTTT
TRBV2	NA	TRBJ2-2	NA	CASSNKGETGELFF	TGTGCCAGCAGTAATAAGGGGGAGACCGGGGAGCTGTTTTTT
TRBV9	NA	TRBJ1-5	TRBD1	CASSDRQGGQPQHF	TGTGCCAGCAGCGACCGACAGGGGGGTCAGCCCCAGCATTTT
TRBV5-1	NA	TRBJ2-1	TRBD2	CASSPLRSGASLKYNEQFF	TGCGCCAGCAGCCCGCTTCGTAGCGGGGCGAGCCTTAAGTACAATGAGCAGTTCTTC
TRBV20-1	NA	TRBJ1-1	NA	CSASPGFTEAFF	TGCAGTGCTAGTCCGGGTTTCACTGAAGCTTTCTTT
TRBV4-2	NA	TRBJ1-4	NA	CASSPWAATNEKLFF	TGTGCCAGCAGCCCGTGGGCCGCAACTAATGAAAAACTGTTTTTT
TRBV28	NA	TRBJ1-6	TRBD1	CASKRGQNNSPLHF	TGTGCCAGCAAGAGGGGACAGAATAATTCACCCCTCCACTTT